This T cell receptor (beta chain) was sequenced in a study of T cell responses to AZD1222 COVID-19 vaccine. Measured with immunoSEQ multiplex PCR; TCRdb has only the in-frame clones, and not every one. The sample comprises 100,000 to 150,000 clones, more than 80% of which are singletons, and approximately 4.2% rests with the top ten. The V gene's germline CDR1 is SGHTA and CDR2 FQGNSA. Trimming pared 1 base from V and 5 bases from J, leaving 11 bases between. The CDR3 loop spans 14 amino acids. Sequences were derived from peripheral blood, sampled on day 0 of AZD1222 vaccination. This chain links TRBV7-2 with TRBJ2-5, with D perhaps matching TRBD2 (5 bases). This TCR came from an adult in good health. The CDR3 DNA reads as TGTGCCAGCAGCTTAGTGCGGGTCGAGGAGACCCAGTACTTC. Protein product: CASSLVRVEETQYF.